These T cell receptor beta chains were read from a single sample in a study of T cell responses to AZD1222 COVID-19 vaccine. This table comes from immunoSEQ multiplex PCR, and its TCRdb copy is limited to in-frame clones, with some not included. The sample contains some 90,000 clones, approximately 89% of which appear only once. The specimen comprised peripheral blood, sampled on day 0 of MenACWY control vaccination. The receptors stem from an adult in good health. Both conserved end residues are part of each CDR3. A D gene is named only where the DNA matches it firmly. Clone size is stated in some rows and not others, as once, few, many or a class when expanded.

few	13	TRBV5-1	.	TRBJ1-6	TGCGCCAGCAGCTTGGAAGGTAATTCACCCCTCCACTTT	CASSLEGNSPLHF
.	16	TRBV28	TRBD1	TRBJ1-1	TGTGCCAGCAGATCCGGGACAGTTGGGGTGAACACTGAAGCTTTCTTT	CASRSGTVGVNTEAFF
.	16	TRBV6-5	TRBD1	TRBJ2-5	TGTGCCAGCAGTTACTCGGGACAGTTTGGCCAAGAGACCCAGTACTTC	CASSYSGQFGQETQYF
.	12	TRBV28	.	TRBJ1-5	TGTGCCACGAACCCCCCCAATCAGCCCCAGCATTTT	CATNPPNQPQHF
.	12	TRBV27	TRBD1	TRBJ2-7	TGTGCCAGCAGTCCTCAGGGGGTTCGTTTTTACTTC	CASSPQGVRFYF
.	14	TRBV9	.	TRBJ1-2	TGTGCCAGCAGCCGTAGCGCACAGAACTATGGCTACACCTTC	CASSRSAQNYGYTF
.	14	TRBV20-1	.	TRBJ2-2	TGCAGTGCTAGTTCGGAGCGAGGCACCGGGGAGCTGTTTTTT	CSASSERGTGELFF
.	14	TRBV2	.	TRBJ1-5	TGTGCCAGCAGTGGACCGGGTAGCAATCAGCCCCAGCATTTT	CASSGPGSNQPQHF
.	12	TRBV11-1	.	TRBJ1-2	TGTGCCAGCAGCTTAGTCGGGGCTGGCTACACCTTC	CASSLVGAGYTF
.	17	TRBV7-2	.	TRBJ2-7	TGTGCCAGCAGCTTAGGTTTGGATCGGGTCCCCCCCTACGAGCAGTACTTC	CASSLGLDRVPPYEQYF
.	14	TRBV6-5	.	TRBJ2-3	TGTGCCAGCAAACCCCCCCCAGAGGCAGATACGCAGTATTTT	CASKPPPEADTQYF
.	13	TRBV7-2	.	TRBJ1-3	TGTGCCAGCAGCCCCATGTTTCGGAACACCATATATTTT	CASSPMFRNTIYF
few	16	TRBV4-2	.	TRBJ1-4	TGTGCCAGCAGCCAGCAAATGGGGGATCTGGACGAAAAACTGTTTTTT	CASSQQMGDLDEKLFF
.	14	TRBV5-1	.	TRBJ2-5	TGCGCCAGCAGCTTGGCGGGGCTCCAAGAGACCCAGTACTTC	CASSLAGLQETQYF
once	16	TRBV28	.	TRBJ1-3	TGTGCCAGCAGTTGGGGCAGCTTCCGCTCTGGAAACACCATATATTTT	CASSWGSFRSGNTIYF
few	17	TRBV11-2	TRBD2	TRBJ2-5	TGTGCCAGCAGCGCCTCCTTGTCCGCGGGGGGCGGAGAGACCCAGTACTTC	CASSASLSAGGGETQYF
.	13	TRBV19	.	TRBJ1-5	TGTGCAAGTAGTATAAGGGGACCTCAGCCCCAGCATTTT	CASSIRGPQPQHF
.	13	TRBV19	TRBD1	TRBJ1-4	TGTGCAACAGGACAGGGGGCTTATGAAAAACTGTTTTTT	CATGQGAYEKLFF
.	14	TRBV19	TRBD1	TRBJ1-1	TGTGCCAGTAGTATAGTGAGACAGGGGGCTGAAGCTTTCTTT	CASSIVRQGAEAFF